The sequence of this TCR beta chain was determined in a study of cytomegalovirus exposure and HLA in healthy donors. Looking at the study overall: In terms of ancestry, the Caucasian-associated cluster contained roughly four fifths of the approximately 400 genotyped donors. Regarding the study as a whole: Later on, analysis showed that most CMV-associated TCR beta chains appeared to be HLA-restricted. Highly shared variants forming one cluster were likely a sequencing artifact.

Regarding this clone: Its specificity is unknown.

Vbeta (60) and Jbeta (13) primers were used in the PCR. This table comes from immunoSEQ multiplex PCR, and its TCRdb copy is limited to in-frame clones, with some not included. The repertoire holds more than 150,000 clones, with roughly four fifths as singletons. V gave up 7 bases and J gave up 7 bases; unmatched junction bases: 12. The CDR3 is made up of 14 amino acids. CDR1 and CDR2 (germline): MNHEY, SMNVEV (reference sequence). This clonotype originated in a middle-aged man in good health and CMV-seronegative. V and J are TRBV27 and TRBJ1-2, with 7 positions matching TRBD1. Sequenced: PBMCs. CDR3 in amino acids: CASNPTGVFGGYTF. The DNA of the CDR3 is TGTGCCAGCAACCCTACAGGGGTATTTGGTGGCTACACCTTC.